This T cell receptor beta chain was recovered during a study of cytomegalovirus exposure and HLA in healthy donors. A remark on this clone: Its antigen is as yet unknown.

Study results and limitations: Later on, analysis showed that most CMV-associated TCR beta chains appeared to be HLA-restricted. In a later analysis, donors in an Asian-associated ancestry cluster reportedly had fewer N-insertions in productive TCRs than the cohort mean.

A multiplex PCR was run with 60 Vbeta primers and 13 Jbeta primers. Libraries were prepared by immunoSEQ multiplex PCR; TCRdb keeps only in-frame clonotypes and omits some of them. The sample lists 180,000 or so clones, 80% to 90% seen once, with about 0.82% in the top ten. This clonotype was obtained from a woman in her late teens or twenties in good health and CMV-seronegative. Sequencing used PBMCs.

The CDR3 protein is CASRDRAGNTEAFF. The CDR3 DNA sequence: TGTGCCAGCAGAGACAGGGCCGGGAACACTGAAGCTTTCTTT. This sequence joins TRBV2 and TRBJ1-1; 7 positions agree with TRBD1. The junction had 5 bases not matched to a gene; V was cut back by 6 bases and J by 1 base. CDR1 and CDR2 from the germline V gene are SNHLY and FYNNEI. This CDR3 contains 14 residues.